The 20 T cell receptor beta chains listed next were all sequenced from one sample in a study of blood T cell repertoires in COVID-19. Sequencing was performed with immunoSEQ multiplex PCR; in TCRdb, only in-frame clones are kept and a portion is missing. Of fewer than 250,000 clones listed, 80% to 90% are singletons. Sequencing input: PBMCs or T cells enriched from blood (not recorded which). Receptors originate from a man aged 45-65 years who had been exposed to COVID-19.

In its sample, this clone was seen once. The chain recombines TRBV27 with TRBJ2-7; D call uncertain. From germline, CDR1 is MNHEY and CDR2 SMNVEV (reference sequence). The CDR3 runs to 15 residues. Trimming removed 3 bases at V and 0 bases at J, with 12 bases between. The CDR3 is CASSFRLVVSYEQYV. DNA for the CDR3: TGTGCCAGCAGTTTTCGTCTGGTAGTCTCCTACGAGCAGTACGTC.

The V and J genes are TRBV6-5 and TRBJ1-6; 7 bases are shared with TRBD1. CDR3 length: 14 residues. CDR1 is MNHEY, CDR2 SVGAGI, per germline. V shed 5 bases, J shed 8 bases, and the junction held 6 bases outside the gene matches. The CDR3: CASSQDRRYSPLHF. In DNA, the CDR3 is TGTGCCAGCAGTCAGGACAGGAGGTATTCACCCCTCCACTTT.

V usage is TRBV4-1 and J usage is TRBJ2-3; the D is unclear. This CDR3 region has 15 residues. V was shortened by 4 bases and J by 3 bases, with 14 bases between the two germline ends. Germline CDR1 MGHRA, CDR2 YSYEKL. CDR3 loop: CASSRLVIGTDTQYF. CDR3 sequence (DNA): TGCGCCAGCAGCCGTCTAGTGATTGGAACAGATACGCAGTATTTT.

The chain has TRBV3-1 (or the pseudogene TRBV3-2) and TRBJ1-2; D not certain. Germline assignment: CDR1 LGHDT and CDR2 YNNKEL (reference sequence). This CDR3 region has 14 residues. V gave up 1 base and J gave up 8 bases, with 14 bases separating them. This CDR3 reads CASSQAGEHSGYTF. The CDR3 nucleotides read TGTGCCAGCAGCCAAGCCGGGGAACATAGCGGCTACACCTTC.

The chain is built from TRBV11-2 and TRBJ2-1, with unresolved D. V was shortened by 5 bases and J by 0 bases, with 11 bases between the two germline ends. CDR1 SGHAT and CDR2 FQNNGV come from the germline V gene. The CDR3 contains 15 residues. CDR3 in DNA: TGTGCCAGCAGCCCCCTCGCGAGCTCCTACAATGAGCAGTTCTTC. Protein: CASSPLASSYNEQFF.

This sequence joins TRBV9 and TRBJ2-7; 12 bases align to TRBD2. V lost 0 bases to trimming and J lost 0 bases; unmatched junction nucleotides: 4. Germline CDR1 SGDLS, CDR2 YYNGEE. The CDR3 is 17 residues long. CDR3 sequence reads: CASSVGLAGASSYEQYF. Here the CDR3 DNA reads TGTGCCAGCAGCGTAGGACTAGCGGGGGCCTCCTCCTACGAGCAGTACTTC. The whole variable domain, remainder taken from reference TRBV9 and TRBJ2-7, is DSGVTQTPKHLITATGQRVTLRCSPRSGDLSVYWYQQSLDQGLQFLIQYYNGEERAKGNILERFSAQQFPDLHSELNLSSLELGDSALYFCASSVGLAGASSYEQYFGPGTRLTVT.

CDR3 protein: CASSSRGLNTEAFF. The CDR3 DNA follows: TGTGCCAGCAGTTCGCGGGGACTGAACACTGAAGCTTTCTTT. This chain connects TRBV28 to TRBJ1-1, with a tentative D call TRBD1 (5 bases). The CDR3 consists of 14 residues. Germline values: CDR1 MDHEN, CDR2 SYDVKM. The V end was cut by 4 bases, the J end by 0 bases, with 9 bases between. Complete variable domain (other parts from reference TRBV28 and TRBJ1-1): DVKVTQSSRYLVKRTGEKVFLECVQDMDHENMFWYRQDPGLGLRLIYFSYDVKMKEKGDIPEGYSVSREKKERFSLILESASTNQTSMYLCASSSRGLNTEAFFGQGTRLTVV.

The V and J genes are TRBV24-1 and TRBJ1-5, with 7 bases fitting TRBD1. Germline CDR1 is KGHDR and CDR2 is SFDVKD. With V trimmed by 4 bases and J by 5 bases, 7 bases remained unmatched. The CDR3 covers 15 residues. The CDR3 here is CATSDPGTVDQPQHF. The CDR3 coding sequence is TGTGCCACCAGTGACCCCGGGACAGTTGATCAGCCCCAGCATTTT.

V gene TRBV5-1 combines with J gene TRBJ2-2; 8 nucleotides match TRBD2. Germline V gene data show CDR1 as SGHRS and CDR2 as YFSETQ. With 5 bases clipped from V and 5 bases from J, the junction kept 5 bases outside the gene matches. This CDR3 has 14 residues. CDR3 region: CASRRTSQTGELFF. CDR3 in DNA: TGCGCCAGCAGGCGGACTAGCCAGACCGGGGAGCTGTTTTTT.

The chain carries TRBV29-1 and TRBJ1-2; D remains unclear. This CDR3 spans 11 amino acids. V was clipped by 4 bases and J by 6 bases, with 9 bases between them. The germline CDR1 and CDR2 sequences are SQVTM and ANQGSEA. Written as DNA, the CDR3 is TGCAGCGTTGGGAGGGTAGATGGCTACACCTTC. It is translated as CSVGRVDGYTF. The variable domain in full, with the rest retrieved from reference TRBV29-1 and TRBJ1-2, is SAVISQKPSRDICQRGTSLTIQCQVDSQVTMMFWYRQQPGQSLTLIATANQGSEATYESGFVIDKFPISRPNLTFSTLTVSNMSPEDSSIYLCSVGRVDGYTFGSGTRLTVV.

J is TRBJ2-1 and V is TRBV11-2; 8 positions match TRBD1. V shed 3 bases and J 4 bases; nucleotides not matched to a gene: 8. Germline values: CDR1 SGHAT, CDR2 FQNNGV. The CDR3 consists of 16 residues. The CDR3 loop is CASSFRTGLPYNEQFF. The CDR3 DNA reads TGTGCCAGCAGCTTCCGGACAGGGCTACCGTACAATGAGCAGTTCTTC.

This chain joins TRBV19 and TRBJ2-7; 8 bases line up with TRBD1. This CDR3 has 16 residues. V lost 6 bases and J lost 4; bases outside the gene matches: 14. Germline CDR1 reads LNHDA; CDR2 reads SQIVND (reference sequence). CDR3 in amino acids: CASSKGQDRESYEQYV. For the CDR3, the DNA is TGTGCCAGTAGCAAAGGGCAGGACAGGGAATCGTACGAGCAGTACGTC.

The rearrangement uses TRBV5-4 and TRBJ2-7; 8 bases are shared with TRBD1. The ends lost 7 bases at V and 2 bases at J; junction bases unmatched: 17. The CDR3 extends over 17 amino acids. Looked up from germline, CDR1 is SGHNT and CDR2 is YYREEE (reference sequence). The CDR3 reads CASAFTRGDRRPYEQYF. CDR3 nucleotides: TGTGCCAGCGCGTTCACGAGAGGGGACAGGCGCCCCTACGAGCAGTACTTC.

This chain connects TRBV9 to TRBJ2-3, with 11 bases that match TRBD2. The CDR3 is 16 residues long. Germline trimming cut 0 bases from V and 2 bases from J; bases unmatched to any gene: 2. From germline, CDR1 is SGDLS and CDR2 YYNGEE. The CDR3 region is CASSVGLAGTTDTQYF. CDR3 bases: TGTGCCAGCAGCGTAGGACTAGCGGGAACCACAGATACGCAGTATTTT.

The V gene is TRBV5-8, the J gene TRBJ2-3; TRBD2 aligns across 10 bases. V lost 2 bases and J lost 7; bases outside the gene matches: 4. The length of the CDR3 is 14 residues. Germline lookup yields CDR1 SGHTS and CDR2 YDEGEE. Written as DNA, the CDR3 is TGTGCCAGCAGCTTCCTAGCGGGGGAGAATACGCAGTATTTT. It specifies CASSFLAGENTQYF.

J is TRBJ2-3 and V is TRBV24-1; possible D gene TRBD1, 5 bases. V was shortened by 2 bases and J by 4 bases, with 9 bases between the two germline ends. The CDR3 covers 14 residues. Germline V gene sequence: CDR1 KGHDR, CDR2 SFDVKD. The CDR3 loop reads CATSDSLTADTQYF. In nucleotides, the CDR3 is TGTGCCACCAGTGATTCCCTGACAGCAGATACGCAGTATTTT.

The V call is TRBV6-6, the J call TRBJ1-1, with 8 bases matching TRBD1. V gave up 5 bases and J gave up 4 bases; unmatched junction bases: 6. CDR3 length: 14 amino acids. Germline lookup yields CDR1 MNHNY and CDR2 SVGAGI (reference sequence). CDR3 sequence reads: CASSPDRGATEAFF. CDR3 nucleotides: TGTGCCAGCAGTCCCGACAGGGGCGCCACTGAAGCTTTCTTT.

The chain links TRBV5-4 to TRBJ2-3, with TRBD2 matching over 9 bases. Germline V CDR1 and CDR2: SGHNT, YYREEE (reference sequence). The CDR3 is made up of 15 amino acids. V dropped 2 bases and J dropped 2; count of bases not matched to a gene: 3. CDR3 amino acids: CASSFSGSYTDTQYF. Here the CDR3 DNA reads TGTGCCAGCAGCTTTAGCGGGAGCTACACAGATACGCAGTATTTT.

V usage is TRBV5-1 and J usage is TRBJ2-1; 11 nucleotides match TRBD2. CDR3 length: 14 amino acids. V dropped 5 bases and J dropped 4; count of bases not matched to a gene: 2. Germline values: CDR1 SGHRS, CDR2 YFSETQ. The chain's CDR3 is CASRLAGGYNEQFF. The CDR3 nucleotides read TGCGCCAGCAGATTAGCGGGAGGGTACAATGAGCAGTTCTTC.

This chain uses TRBV6-5 with TRBJ2-7; no firm D call. Trimming left V 2 bases short and J 3 bases short, with 8 bases between. CDR3 length equals 13 residues. Germline V gives CDR1 MNHEY, CDR2 SVGAGI. The CDR3 DNA is TGTGCCAGCAGTTACGGGCCCCGCTACGAGCAGTACGTC. It is translated as CASSYGPRYEQYV.